The 14 T cell receptor beta chains below all came from one sample that was sequenced in a study of T cells in Graves' hyperthyroidism and ophthalmopathy. Using RNA transcripts as the source, TCR beta CDR3 regions were amplified. HTBI primers were used for first-round RT-PCR of the TCR CDR3. Each CDR3 protein is one row after TCRdb ran MiXCR on the multiplex PCR reads. The table lists fewer than 450,000 distinct CDR3 sequences, 12% to 15% of them singletons. The sample was blood. Every receptor here comes from a woman in her sixties with Graves' ophthalmopathy.

The sample holds a few counts of this clonotype. The genes are TRBV27 and TRBJ2-1; TRBD2 agrees at 16 bases. The V gene end was trimmed by 7 bases and the J gene end by 7 bases; junction bases not matched to a gene: 4. Per germline, CDR1 MNHEY and CDR2 SMNVEV (reference sequence). The CDR3 extends over 15 amino acids. The DNA of the CDR3 is TGTGCCAGCACGGGGGGACTAGCGGGAGGGAATGAGCAGTTCTTC. Translated: CASTGGLAGGNEQFF.

The chain is built from TRBV2 and TRBJ1-3, with D possibly matching TRBD1 (6 bases). Between the trimmed V and J ends, which lost 6 bases and 2 bases, there was a span of 17 bases. CDR3 length: 16 residues. The germline CDR1 and CDR2 sequences are SNHLY and FYNNEI. This chain's CDR3 is CASRRLGGPTGNTIYF. The CDR3 coding sequence is TGTGCCAGCAGGCGGCTGGGGGGCCCCACTGGAAACACCATATATTTT.

This chain joins TRBV29-1 and TRBJ1-1; no clear D gene. V lost 3 bases and J lost 1, with 12 bases in between. The CDR3 has 14 amino acids. Germline V gene sequence: CDR1 SQVTM, CDR2 ANQGSEA. CDR3 sequence: CSVDGRQTNTEAFF. Written as DNA, the CDR3 is TGCAGCGTTGATGGGCGGCAGACGAACACTGAAGCTTTCTTT.

This clonotype was counted at least ten times. The chain carries TRBV11-2 and TRBJ2-7, with D uncertain. Between the trimmed V and J ends, which lost 3 bases and 0 bases, there was a span of 12 bases. The CDR3 contains 15 residues. The germline V gene has CDR1 SGHAT and CDR2 FQNNGV. The CDR3 is CASSFSVSSSYEQYF. Written as DNA, the CDR3 is TGTGCCAGCAGCTTCTCGGTTTCGAGCTCCTACGAGCAGTACTTC.

This clonotype was recorded at least ten times. The rearrangement links TRBV10-1 to TRBJ2-7; D might be TRBD1 (6 bases). Trimming removed 3 bases at V and 6 bases at J, with 21 bases between. Germline CDR1 and CDR2: WNHNN and SYGVQD (reference sequence). The CDR3 spans 16 residues. Here the CDR3 reads CASSDYLGTSRGEQYF. The CDR3 nucleotides are TGCGCCAGCAGTGATTATCTTGGGACAAGTCGTGGCGAGCAGTACTTC.

This clonotype was detected a few times. The chain links TRBV20-1 to TRBJ2-1; D may match TRBD1 or TRBD2 (5 bases each). Between the trimmed V and J ends, which lost 0 bases and 5 bases, there was a span of 14 bases. The CDR3 sequence is 15 residues long. CDR1 is DFQATT and CDR2 is SNEGSKA in the germline V gene (reference sequence). CDR3 sequence reads: CSAREGYWGNNEQFF. DNA of the CDR3: TGCAGTGCTAGAGAGGGCTACTGGGGGAACAATGAGCAGTTCTTC.

This clonotype was detected a few times. This chain uses TRBV7-9 with TRBJ1-2, with a possible D match to TRBD1 (5 bases). The V gene lost 5 bases and the J gene lost 3 bases, with 10 bases spanning the gap. This CDR3 spans 13 amino acids. The V gene's germline CDR1 is SEHNR and CDR2 FQNEAQ (reference sequence). The CDR3 DNA sequence: TGTGCCAGCAGCGCCCGACAGCACTATGGCTACACCTTC. Residues: CASSARQHYGYTF.

This clonotype was counted at least ten times. This chain uses TRBV30 with TRBJ2-5; D might be TRBD2 (6 bases). CDR1 GTSNPN and CDR2 SVGIG come from the germline V gene (reference sequence). This CDR3 spans 14 amino acids. CDR3: CASGLVGSLETQYF. As DNA, the CDR3 is TGTGCTTCTGGATTGGTCGGGAGCCTGGAGACCCAGTACTTC. Combining the CDR3 with reference TRBV30 and TRBJ2-5 gives the whole variable domain SQTIHQWPATLVQPVGSPLSLECTVEGTSNPNLYWYRQAAGRGLQLLFYSVGIGQISSEVPQNLSASRPQDRQFILSSKKLLLSDSGFYLCASGLVGSLETQYFGPGTRLLVL.

This clonotype was observed at least ten times. The rearrangement uses TRBV11-3 and TRBJ2-3; tentative D call: TRBD2 (6 bases). The CDR3 has 13 residues. Germline CDR1 reads SGHNT; CDR2 reads YENEEA. Trimming stripped 6 bases from V and 2 bases from J, with 9 bases between. The CDR3 nucleotides are TGTGCCAGCAGTCGGACTACCACAGATACGCAGTATTTT. It codes for CASSRTTTDTQYF.

The table lists this clonotype with many counts. The chain is built from TRBV9 and TRBJ2-1, with D uncertain. The V gene lost 3 bases and the J gene lost 7 bases, with 11 bases spanning the gap. Germline-derived CDR1 and CDR2 are SGDLS and YYNGEE. The CDR3 consists of 13 residues. The CDR3 spells CASSAALSNEQFF. Written as DNA, the CDR3 is TGTGCCAGCAGCGCAGCGCTAAGTAATGAGCAGTTCTTC.

The chain joins TRBV6-1 to TRBJ2-7, with D maybe TRBD2 (6 bases). This CDR3 has 15 residues. From germline, CDR1 is MNHNS and CDR2 SASEGT. The germline V and J ends were trimmed by 2 bases and 3 bases, with 14 bases remaining between them. The CDR3 sequence is CASSEIRDSFYEQYF. CDR3 sequence (DNA): TGTGCCAGCAGTGAAATTAGGGACTCTTTCTACGAGCAGTACTTC.

The genes are TRBV9 and TRBJ2-1, with D possibly TRBD1 on 6 matching bases. The CDR3 covers 15 residues. Trimming shortened V by 0 bases and J by 5 bases, and 12 bases separated the two germline ends. CDR1 and CDR2 from the germline V gene are SGDLS and YYNGEE. CDR3 loop: CASSVGGQKNNEQFF. The CDR3 nucleotides read TGTGCCAGCAGCGTAGGTGGACAGAAGAACAATGAGCAGTTCTTC.

This clonotype was seen a few times. This chain joins TRBV7-8 and TRBJ2-5; D call uncertain. V shed 2 bases and J shed 0 bases, with 16 bases lying between them. CDR3 length equals 17 residues. CDR1 SGHVS and CDR2 FQNEAQ come from the germline V gene. CDR3 DNA sequence: TGTGCCAGCAGCTTACGTGAAGCTCCGAGCCACCAAGAGACCCAGTACTTC. It is translated as CASSLREAPSHQETQYF.

CDR3 nucleotides: TGCGCCAGCAGCGGAAACAGGGATGGACGCTCTGGGGCCAACGTCCTGACTTTC. This gives the protein CASSGNRDGRSGANVLTF. The chain combines TRBV5-1 with TRBJ2-6; perhaps TRBD1 as D (6 bases). Germline CDR1 and CDR2: SGHRS and YFSETQ. The CDR3 totals 18 residues. V lost 4 bases and J lost 0, with 17 bases in between.